This TCR beta chain was documented in a study of blood T cells in healthy people across ages. This clonotype was counted only a few times. The antigen remains unidentified. The second PCR ran about 6 to 11 cycles with a sample-barcoded 5' primer and J-beta primers. TCRdb redid the calling of the 5' RACE reads with MiXCR, one entry per CDR3 protein. The sample consists of 2 million or so distinct CDR3 sequences, around 50% of them appearing once. After removal of 1 base from V and 9 bases from J, the junction contained 8 bases not matched to a gene. This CDR3 has 15 residues. Germline CDR1 and CDR2: LGHNA and YNFKEQ. Study conclusions and caveats: Diversity estimated from one million T cells was considered an underestimate.

The TCR was taken from a middle-aged woman in good health. This chain connects TRBV4-2 to TRBJ2-1; 8 bases are a match to TRBD2. The sample consisted of blood. The CDR3 DNA reads TGTGCCAGCAGCCAAGGAGGGACTAGTCTGGCTGAGCAGTTCTTC. Amino acids: CASSQGGTSLAEQFF.